These 4 T cell receptor beta chains came from one sample sequenced in a study of beta chain features in type 1 diabetes. Study-wide findings and caveats: Among all four CD4+ subsets, Type 1 diabetes patients had TCRB CDR3s that were moderately but significantly shorter.

Every isolated RNA sample was fully reverse transcribed, so sequencing captured expressed TCRB transcripts. Sequenced by immunoSEQ multiplex PCR; TCRdb stores in-frame clones only, minus some. The sample gives 640,000 or so clones, about an eighth of which show up once; around 0.022% is in the top ten. The antigens for these receptors are not known. Material for sequencing was naive CD4+ T cells from blood. The receptors shown here come from a man aged 18-30 years with type 1 diabetes.

The chain recombines TRBV30 with TRBJ2-7; tentatively, D is TRBD1 (6 bases). There are 18 residues in the CDR3. The V and J ends lost 3 bases and 2 bases respectively, with 26 bases between them. The germline gives CDR1 GTSNPN, CDR2 SVGIG (reference sequence). The CDR3 nucleotides read TGTGCCTGGAGCCCCACCCGGACGGGACATCGGTGGGCCTACGAGCAGTACTTC. This sequence encodes CAWSPTRTGHRWAYEQYF. Together with reference TRBV30 and TRBJ2-7, the CDR3 gives the full variable domain: SQTIHQWPATLVQPVGSPLSLECTVEGTSNPNLYWYRQAAGRGLQLLFYSVGIGQISSEVPQNLSASRPQDRQFILSSKKLLLSDSGFYLCAWSPTRTGHRWAYEQYFGPGTRLTVT.

This sequence joins TRBV28 and TRBJ1-1, with 7 bases that match TRBD1. Germline-derived CDR1 and CDR2 are MDHEN and SYDVKM. The trim removed 5 bases at V and 4 bases at J, leaving 7 bases unmatched. This CDR3 has 14 residues. The CDR3: CASSHPTGATEAFF. The CDR3 DNA follows: TGTGCCAGCAGTCACCCAACAGGGGCCACTGAAGCTTTCTTT.

This clone has more than one count but fewer than ten. The chain couples TRBV7-9 to TRBJ1-3; possible D gene TRBD1, 6 bases. The CDR3 has 15 residues. Germline CDR1 and CDR2: SEHNR and FQNEAQ (reference sequence). With 4 bases removed from V and 2 bases from J, the gap between germline ends came to 12 bases. The CDR3 sequence is CASSSRQVAGNTIYF. The CDR3 bases are TGTGCCAGCAGCTCCAGACAGGTCGCTGGAAACACCATATATTTT.

The chain recombines TRBV7-6 with TRBJ2-7; D unresolved. V lost 5 bases and J lost 5, with 22 bases in between. The germline CDR1 and CDR2 sequences are SGHVS and FNYEAQ. The CDR3 runs to 16 residues. The CDR3 sequence is CASSPVFGQARNEQYF. The CDR3 bases are TGTGCCAGCAGCCCCGTTTTTGGGCAGGCTCGGAACGAGCAGTACTTC.